These 29 T cell receptor beta chains originate from one sample sequenced in a study of blood T cell repertoires in COVID-19. Using immunoSEQ multiplex PCR, the repertoire was profiled, and TCRdb retains in-frame clones only, with some absent. The repertoire has about 220,000 clones, approximately 86% of them found once; the top ten carry approximately 3.8%. The sample comprised peripheral blood. The receptors derive from a woman of 80 years or more with acute or convalescent COVID-19.

The V and J genes are TRBV7-2 and TRBJ2-1; 9 nucleotides match TRBD2. The CDR3 contains 16 residues. Germline assignment: CDR1 SGHTA and CDR2 FQGNSA. V was pared by 5 bases and J by 4 bases, with 9 bases of the junction left unmatched. CDR3 loop: CASSLTGAGGYNEQFF. CDR3 DNA: TGTGCCAGCAGCCTGACAGGCGCGGGGGGGTACAATGAGCAGTTCTTC.

This clone was observed a few times. The chain joins TRBV5-4 to TRBJ2-5, with TRBD2 matching 11 bases. J was trimmed by 4 bases and V by 6 bases; bases with no gene match: 11. The CDR3 extends over 16 amino acids. From germline, CDR1 is SGHNT and CDR2 YYREEE (reference sequence). CDR3 bases: TGTGCCAGCACCCCCGGGTTAGCGGGGGGGCGAGAGACCCAGTACTTC. Translating it yields CASTPGLAGGRETQYF. The full variable domain, with the rest looked up from reference TRBV5-4 and TRBJ2-5, is ETGVTQSPTHLIKTRGQQVTLRCSSQSGHNTVSWYQQALGQGPQFIFQYYREEENGRGNFPPRFSGLQFPNYSSELNVNALELDDSALYLCASTPGLAGGRETQYFGPGTRLLVL.

The genes are TRBV7-2 and TRBJ1-1, with 8 nucleotides matching TRBD1. Germline CDR1 is SGHTA and CDR2 is FQGNSA. V dropped 1 base and J dropped 4; count of bases not matched to a gene: 8. The CDR3 covers 16 residues. CDR3 protein: CASSLEPTGGLTEAFF. CDR3 sequence (DNA): TGTGCCAGCAGCTTAGAGCCTACAGGGGGACTCACTGAAGCTTTCTTT.

This chain joins TRBV20-1 and TRBJ2-3; D may be TRBD1 (5 bases). The CDR3 length is 14 residues. V was cut by 3 bases and J by 5 bases, with 15 bases left in between. Germline CDR1 is DFQATT and CDR2 is SNEGSKA (reference sequence). The CDR3 protein is CSASPRQGRDTQYF. CDR3 nucleotide sequence: TGCAGTGCTAGTCCCCGGCAGGGTCGAGATACGCAGTATTTT.

The V call is TRBV7-2, the J call TRBJ1-1; D gene uncertain. CDR1 is SGHTA, CDR2 FQGNSA, per germline. The CDR3 loop spans 14 amino acids. Trimming left V 3 bases short and J 1 base short, with 9 bases between. The CDR3 DNA reads TGTGCCAGCAGCTTCCGAACAGAGAACACTGAAGCTTTCTTT. Its protein is CASSFRTENTEAFF. Supplemented by reference TRBV7-2 and TRBJ1-1, the full variable domain reads GAGVSQSPSNKVTEKGKDVELRCDPISGHTALYWYRQSLGQGLEFLIYFQGNSAPDKSGLPSDRFSAERTGGSVSTLTIQRTQQEDSAVYLCASSFRTENTEAFFGQGTRLTVV.

This chain connects TRBV18 to TRBJ2-3; 11 positions agree with TRBD2. Germline CDR1 is KGHSH and CDR2 is LQKENI. CDR3 length: 16 amino acids. Trimming at V came to 4 bases and at J to 1 base, leaving 4 bases not matched to a gene. CDR3 nucleotide sequence: TGTGCCAGCTCACTAGCGGGGGGGTCCCGCACAGATACGCAGTATTTT. Protein product: CASSLAGGSRTDTQYF.

This clone came up once. The V gene is TRBV7-3, the J gene TRBJ2-1; D may be TRBD2 (5 bases). Trimming stripped 5 bases from V and 8 bases from J, with 13 bases between. CDR1 and CDR2 (germline): SGHTA, FQGTGA. There are 13 residues in the CDR3. As DNA, the CDR3 is TGTGCCAGCAGCCCAACGGGATGGGATGAGCAGTTCTTC. This codes for CASSPTGWDEQFF.

This clone came up a few times. The rearrangement links TRBV6-5 to TRBJ1-2; tentative D call: TRBD1 (5 bases). This CDR3 spans 14 amino acids. V was shortened by 8 bases and J by 2 bases, with 15 bases between the two germline ends. CDR1 and CDR2 (germline): MNHEY, SVGAGI. The CDR3 spells CASATPGGNYGYTF. CDR3 nucleotides: TGTGCCAGCGCAACACCGGGGGGGAACTATGGCTACACCTTC.

In its sample, this clone was seen a few times. This rearrangement joins TRBV19 to TRBJ1-3; possibly TRBD1 for D (5 bases). Germline CDR1 and CDR2: LNHDA and SQIVND (reference sequence). V lost 3 bases to trimming and J lost 2 bases, with 14 bases between them. CDR3 length: 16 residues. The chain's CDR3 is CASSIQGSEPGNTIYF. CDR3 DNA: TGTGCCAGTAGTATCCAGGGCAGCGAACCTGGAAACACCATATATTTT.

The rearrangement links TRBV19 to TRBJ2-4, with TRBD1 matching over 10 bases. The CDR3 has 14 residues. Germline loops: CDR1 LNHDA, CDR2 SQIVND (reference sequence). V lost 10 bases to trimming and J lost 5 bases; unmatched junction nucleotides: 8. The CDR3 is CATRQGAVENIQYF. In nucleotides, the CDR3 is TGTGCCACCAGACAGGGGGCGGTCGAAAACATTCAGTACTTC.

Details on this clone: The junction departs from germline at one end; a sequencing error may be responsible. The V call is TRBV20-1, the J call TRBJ1-1, with D uncertain. This CDR3 contains 8 residues. Germline V gene sequence: CDR1 DFQATT, CDR2 SNEGSKA (reference sequence). CDR3 sequence reads: CSAPEGSF. In nucleotides, the CDR3 is TGCAGTGCTCCAGAGGGAAGTTTT.

The rearrangement links TRBV12-3 or TRBV12-4 to TRBJ2-7; D possibly corresponds to TRBD2 (5 bases). Between the trimmed V and J ends, which lost 4 bases and 6 bases, there was a span of 7 bases. CDR3 length: 11 amino acids. The CDR3 here is CASSSSTEQYF. In DNA, the CDR3 is TGTGCCAGCAGTTCTAGCACCGAGCAGTACTTC.

The V and J genes are TRBV3-1 (or the pseudogene TRBV3-2) and TRBJ1-5, with TRBD1 as a possible D gene (5 bases). Trimming removed 3 bases from V and 12 bases from J, with 21 bases in between. CDR3 length: 15 amino acids. The V gene's germline CDR1 is LGHDT and CDR2 YNNKEL (reference sequence). DNA for the CDR3: TGTGCCAGCAGCCAGGGCCATTGGACATTAAGAATCCAGCATTTT. Translating gives CASSQGHWTLRIQHF.

The chain recombines TRBV6-5 with TRBJ1-1; 7 nucleotides line up with TRBD1. CDR3 size: 12 residues. J was trimmed by 4 bases and V by 4 bases; bases with no gene match: 0. Germline-derived CDR1 and CDR2 are MNHEY and SVGAGI. The CDR3 is CASSSGGTEAFF. The CDR3 coding sequence is TGTGCCAGCAGTTCAGGGGGCACTGAAGCTTTCTTT.

The rearrangement joins TRBV20-1 to TRBJ1-1; the D is unclear. Germline loops: CDR1 DFQATT, CDR2 SNEGSKA (reference sequence). The V gene lost 6 bases and the J gene lost 1 base, with 18 bases spanning the gap. The CDR3 has 15 amino acids. In DNA, the CDR3 is TGCAGTGCCAGTCTGGGAGGCCCGAGGAACACTGAAGCTTTCTTT. This encodes CSASLGGPRNTEAFF.

CDR3 loop: CASSPTPLAYNEQFF. In DNA form, the CDR3 reads TGTGCCAGCAGTCCCACCCCGCTAGCGTACAATGAGCAGTTCTTC. The V gene is TRBV6-5, the J gene TRBJ2-1, with a possible D match to TRBD2 (6 bases). CDR1 and CDR2 from the germline V gene are MNHEY and SVGAGI. Trimming took off 5 bases at V and 4 bases at J, with 15 bases between the two ends. The CDR3 runs 15 residues.

The chain employs TRBV19 and TRBJ2-3, with 7 positions matching TRBD1. This CDR3 contains 15 residues. The junction had 5 bases not matched to a gene; V was cut back by 2 bases and J by 3 bases. CDR1 is LNHDA, CDR2 SQIVND, per germline (reference sequence). DNA for the CDR3: TGTGCCAGTAGTATACGACAGGGTGAAACAGATACGCAGTATTTT. Its translation: CASSIRQGETDTQYF.

The rearrangement links TRBV7-6 to TRBJ1-1, with D possibly matching TRBD1 (6 bases). The CDR3 totals 15 residues. Germline assignment: CDR1 SGHVS and CDR2 FNYEAQ. V lost 0 bases, J lost 1 base, and 9 bases lay in between. This CDR3 is CASSLAGHQNTEAFF. CDR3 coding DNA: TGTGCCAGCAGCTTAGCGGGACACCAGAACACTGAAGCTTTCTTT.

This chain links TRBV4-2 with TRBJ2-1; maybe TRBD1 (6 bases). The germline V gene has CDR1 LGHNA and CDR2 YNFKEQ. The CDR3 length is 15 residues. The germline V and J ends were trimmed by 3 bases and 0 bases, with 9 bases remaining between them. The CDR3 spells CASSQLTGSYNEQFF. The CDR3 region has the DNA TGTGCCAGCAGCCAGTTGACAGGCTCCTACAATGAGCAGTTCTTC.

This clone was seen repeatedly, ten times or more. The chain combines TRBV27 with TRBJ2-2; D might be TRBD2 (6 bases). The V end was cut by 3 bases, the J end by 4 bases, with 6 bases between. The CDR3 has 13 amino acids. CDR1 and CDR2 from the germline V gene are MNHEY and SMNVEV (reference sequence). Written as DNA, the CDR3 is TGTGCCAGCAGTTTTAGCGGCACCGGGGAGCTGTTTTTT. This encodes CASSFSGTGELFF.

The genes are TRBV28 and TRBJ1-6, with D possibly being TRBD1 (5 bases). CDR3 length: 13 residues. The V end lost 5 bases, the J end lost 10 bases, and 12 bases lay between the germline ends. Germline CDR1 is MDHEN and CDR2 is SYDVKM. The CDR3 sequence: CASSRAGGSPLHF. In DNA, the CDR3 is TGTGCCAGCAGTCGAGCCGGGGGGTCACCCCTCCACTTT.

The table lists this clone with a few counts. Here the CDR3 DNA reads TGTGCCAGCAGCCCCAAGCTCGGGGCGGGGAATTCACCCCTCCACTTT. It yields the protein CASSPKLGAGNSPLHF. The J gene is TRBJ1-6, the V gene TRBV9; D is perhaps TRBD1 (5 bases). Germline assignment: CDR1 SGDLS and CDR2 YYNGEE. This CDR3 has 16 residues. The V end was cut by 4 bases, the J end by 7 bases, with 18 bases between.

V usage is TRBV5-1 and J usage is TRBJ1-2; the match to TRBD1 covers 9 bases. Unmatched junction bases numbered 17, after V lost 6 bases and J lost 5 bases. Germline V lookup: CDR1 SGHRS, CDR2 YFSETQ. The CDR3 has 17 residues. This CDR3 reads CASTHVNPGQGIYGYTF. CDR3 in DNA: TGCGCCAGCACCCATGTAAATCCGGGACAGGGAATTTATGGCTACACCTTC. The whole variable domain, remainder taken from reference TRBV5-1 and TRBJ1-2, is KAGVTQTPRYLIKTRGQQVTLSCSPISGHRSVSWYQQTPGQGLQFLFEYFSETQRNKGNFPGRFSGRQFSNSRSEMNVSTLELGDSALYLCASTHVNPGQGIYGYTFGSGTRLTVV.

This clone was detected only once. The J gene is TRBJ2-4, the V gene TRBV3-1 (or the pseudogene TRBV3-2), with D uncertain. CDR1 and CDR2 from the germline V gene are LGHDT and YNNKEL (reference sequence). This CDR3 is built from 17 residues. V lost 0 bases and J lost 0, with 12 bases in between. The CDR3: CASSQEPGPIAKNIQYF. The CDR3 DNA is TGTGCCAGCAGCCAAGAGCCAGGCCCAATAGCCAAAAACATTCAGTACTTC.

The chain employs TRBV7-8 and TRBJ2-7; D is possibly TRBD1 (6 bases). Germline V gene sequence: CDR1 SGHVS, CDR2 FQNEAQ. The ends were cut back, 2 bases at V and 0 bases at J, with 14 bases in the middle. There are 16 residues in the CDR3. This chain's CDR3 is CASSLFGSGASYEQYF. CDR3 bases: TGTGCCAGCAGCTTATTCGGTTCAGGGGCCTCCTACGAGCAGTACTTC.

This chain links TRBV4-2 with TRBJ2-1; a possible D gene is TRBD2 (7 bases). With 4 bases removed from V and 8 bases from J, the gap between germline ends came to 21 bases. The CDR3 extends over 16 amino acids. The germline gives CDR1 LGHNA, CDR2 YNFKEQ. The chain's CDR3 is CASSPRGGPRDDEQFF. DNA for the CDR3: TGTGCCAGCAGCCCAAGGGGGGGGCCACGGGATGATGAGCAGTTCTTC.

The table lists this clone with a count of one. The V and J genes are TRBV18 and TRBJ1-2; D is possibly TRBD1 (5 bases). The CDR3 totals 14 residues. The V end was cut by 3 bases, the J end by 0 bases, with 8 bases between. Germline CDR1 is KGHSH and CDR2 is LQKENI. This CDR3 is CASSPTATNYGYTF. The CDR3 bases are TGTGCCAGCTCACCGACAGCTACTAACTATGGCTACACCTTC.

V is TRBV5-4 and J is TRBJ2-7, with TRBD1 identical over 9 bases. The CDR3 loop spans 14 amino acids. Trimming removed 3 bases from V and 2 bases from J; junction bases left unmatched: 3. CDR1 is SGHNT, CDR2 YYREEE, per germline (reference sequence). In DNA, the CDR3 is TGTGCCAGCAGCTGGGGACAGGGAGCCTACGAGCAGTACTTC. This gives the protein CASSWGQGAYEQYF.

In this sample, this clone turned up once. The CDR3 DNA sequence: TGTGCCAGTACCTCGCGGGGGCAAAGCACAGATACGCAGTATTTT. Its translation: CASTSRGQSTDTQYF. The chain recombines TRBV19 with TRBJ2-3, with TRBD2 as a possible D gene (7 bases). This CDR3 has 15 residues. V shed 7 bases and J shed 0 bases, with 14 bases lying between them. From germline, CDR1 is LNHDA and CDR2 SQIVND (reference sequence).